The clone carrying this T cell receptor beta chain has at least ten counts. Time point meaning: before trial treatment. It was nivolumab, ipilimumab, aspirin, low-dose cyclophosphamide and low-dose radiotherapy that donors received. Advanced solid tumors lacking tumor-infiltrating lymphocytes were present in eligible patients. The data belong to a study of low-dose radiotherapy and immunotherapy resistance in tumors. Study information: A dose of 1 Gy per fraction every two weeks went to Cohort 2, totaling 13 Gy over 26 weeks. Aspirin was taken orally by patients at 300 mg daily for four cycles from cycle 1 day 1.

V shed 0 bases and J shed 5 bases, with 19 bases lying between them. The CDR3 spans 16 residues. The germline CDR1 and CDR2 sequences are GTSNPN and SVGIG (reference sequence). cDNA synthesis used a TRAV/TRBV-specific primer set for both chains. Both a constant-region primer and a V-primer adapter served to amplify TCRs across approximately 19 PCR cycles. MiXCR, applied by TCRdb to the reads, yields one record per CDR3 protein. The table shows about 71,000 distinct CDR3 sequences, with 30% to 40% occurring only once. The chain joins TRBV30 to TRBJ1-1; perhaps TRBD1 as D (5 bases). The sample here was PBMCs, taken before treatment. The sequence was obtained from a female donor with ovarian cancer. DNA of the CDR3: TGTGCCTGGAGTGTTAGCCTGGAGGGGAGAAAAACTGAAGCTTTCTTT. It codes for CAWSVSLEGRKTEAFF.